Listed here are 9 T cell receptor beta chains from one sample, sequenced in a study of cytomegalovirus exposure and HLA in healthy donors (dated by TCRdb to the late 2010s). The library was obtained by the immunoSEQ multiplex PCR assay. For the multiplex PCR, a mixture combining 60 forward primers for TCR Vbeta segments and 13 reverse primers for TCR Jbeta segments was used. TCRdb retrieved this table from immuneACCESS and kept in-frame rearrangements only. Not all clones are present; in checked studies, unresolved V genes account for under half, and no reason is known for the remainder. This sample has 98,000 or so clones in its table, and around four fifths of those were observed once. 2% to 2.5% of the sample lies in the top ten. The sequencing input was PBMCs. The receptor source for this set is a man between 40 and 49 years old in good health and CMV-seronegative.

This clone was observed a few times. The chain recombines TRBV5-8 with TRBJ2-1, with 9 nucleotides matching TRBD1. With 4 bases clipped from V and 2 bases from J, the junction kept 7 bases outside the gene matches. CDR3 length: 16 residues. Per the germline V gene, CDR1 is SGHTS and CDR2 is YDEGEE. CDR3 in amino acids: CASSPNRGRPYNEQFF. The CDR3 coding sequence is TGTGCCAGCAGCCCCAACAGGGGGCGACCCTACAATGAGCAGTTCTTC.

The chain carries TRBV18 and TRBJ1-2, with a tentative D call TRBD1 (6 bases). The CDR3 is 14 amino acids. Germline V gene data show CDR1 as KGHSH and CDR2 as LQKENI. V lost 0 bases to trimming and J lost 7 bases, with 12 bases between them. In DNA, the CDR3 is TGTGCCAGCTCACCACCTGAAACAGGGATTGGCTACACCTTC. Protein: CASSPPETGIGYTF.

This clone has just a few counts. DNA for the CDR3: TGTGCCAGCAGCTTACCCCCCGGGTGGGCCGGGGAGCTGTTTTTT. Translating gives CASSLPPGWAGELFF. The rearrangement links TRBV7-9 to TRBJ2-2; D ambiguous. There are 15 residues in the CDR3. V lost 2 bases to trimming and J lost 6 bases, with 13 bases between them. Germline CDR1 and CDR2: SEHNR and FQNEAQ (reference sequence).

A single count supports this clone. One end of the junction fails to match germline, which may point to a read error. The chain employs TRBV7-9 and TRBJ1-1; possible D gene TRBD1, 6 bases. Germline-derived CDR1 and CDR2 are SEHNR and FQNEAQ (reference sequence). The CDR3 contains 14 residues. The CDR3 nucleotides are TGTTCCAGCAGCTTAGGGGGAGTGAACACTGAAGCTTTCTTT. Translation gives CSSSLGGVNTEAFF.

V is TRBV5-8 and J is TRBJ2-7; D uncertain. Trimming left V 0 bases short and J 2 bases short, with 9 bases between. The CDR3 is 14 residues long. Germline CDR1 and CDR2: SGHTS and YDEGEE. CDR3 in DNA: TGTGCCAGCAGCTTGGGCCTTGGCACCTACGAGCAGTACTTC. This translates into CASSLGLGTYEQYF. Combining the CDR3 with reference TRBV5-8 and TRBJ2-7 gives the whole variable domain EAGVTQSPTHLIKTRGQQATLRCSPISGHTSVYWYQQALGLGLQFLLWYDEGEERNRGNFPPRFSGRQFPNYSSELNVNALELEDSALYLCASSLGLGTYEQYFGPGTRLTVT.

The chain has TRBV4-3 and TRBJ1-5, with 7 positions matching TRBD1. Germline values: CDR1 LGHNA, CDR2 YSLEER. The CDR3 runs 14 residues. With 4 bases clipped from V and 7 bases from J, the junction kept 7 bases outside the gene matches. The CDR3 protein is CASSPTGVGQPQHF. The CDR3 nucleotides read TGCGCCAGCAGCCCCACAGGGGTGGGGCAGCCCCAGCATTTT.

The rearrangement links TRBV28 to TRBJ1-5, with D possibly TRBD1 on 5 matching bases. There are 14 residues in the CDR3. Germline V gene lookup returns CDR1 MDHEN and CDR2 SYDVKM. V was cut by 8 bases and J by 7 bases, with 18 bases left in between. The CDR3 sequence is CASATRDTTQPQHF. CDR3 bases: TGTGCCAGCGCTACCAGGGATACGACGCAGCCCCAGCATTTT.

The CDR3 DNA is TGCGCCAGCAGCCACAACAGGGGGGACACAGATACGCAGTATTTT. Its translation: CASSHNRGDTDTQYF. The V and J genes are TRBV4-3 and TRBJ2-3, with 8 bases that match TRBD1. CDR3 length equals 15 residues. Per the germline V gene, CDR1 is LGHNA and CDR2 is YSLEER. The junction had 4 bases not matched to a gene; V was cut back by 3 bases and J by 2 bases.

The chain recombines TRBV9 with TRBJ1-4, with D maybe TRBD1 (5 bases). The germline V gene encodes CDR1 SGDLS and CDR2 YYNGEE. V was shortened by 2 bases and J by 3 bases, with 11 bases between the two germline ends. This CDR3 has 15 amino acids. CDR3: CASSVQGVPNEKLFF. CDR3 nucleotides: TGTGCCAGCAGCGTCCAGGGCGTACCTAATGAAAAACTGTTTTTT.